The 13 T cell receptor beta chains below come from one sample, sequenced in a study of early T cells in non-severe SARS-CoV-2 infection. TCRdb used MiXCR to reprocess the 5' RACE reads, holding one entry per CDR3 protein. Among roughly 93,000 distinct CDR3 sequences, about 14% were seen once, and the ten largest hold less than 0.6%. Sequencing was performed on whole blood. All receptors come from an adult who was a healthcare worker with PCR-confirmed SARS-CoV-2 infection or an uninfected control (not recorded which).

This clonotype appeared a few times. The chain carries TRBV6-1 and TRBJ1-1; TRBD1 agrees at 7 bases. The CDR3 extends over 16 amino acids. CDR1 and CDR2 (germline): MNHNS, SASEGT. V lost 0 bases to trimming and J lost 0 bases; unmatched junction nucleotides: 4. The CDR3 DNA sequence: TGTGCCAGCAGTGAAGCAGAGGACAGGATGAACACTGAAGCTTTCTTT. This encodes CASSEAEDRMNTEAFF.

The chain carries TRBV5-1 and TRBJ1-4, with D hard to call. V was cut by 4 bases and J by 4 bases, with 11 bases left in between. This CDR3 comprises 14 residues. The germline V gene has CDR1 SGHRS and CDR2 YFSETQ. CDR3 coding DNA: TGCGCCAGCAGCCGGCCGGACGATAATGAAAAACTGTTTTTT. The encoded protein is CASSRPDDNEKLFF.

This clonotype was counted once. J is TRBJ2-7 and V is TRBV6-2 or TRBV6-3; 7 bases line up with TRBD1. The V and J ends lost 5 bases and 3 bases, in that order; junction bases with no gene match: 7. This CDR3 is 14 amino acids long. Germline-derived CDR1 and CDR2 are MNHEY and SVGEGT. The CDR3 loop is CASSHRAGGYEQYV. Here the CDR3 DNA reads TGTGCCAGCAGTCACCGGGCAGGGGGCTACGAGCAGTACGTC.

The V gene is TRBV10-3, the J gene TRBJ2-3; tentatively, D is TRBD1 or TRBD2 (5 bases each). The germline V gene has CDR1 ENHRY and CDR2 SYGVKD. V lost 7 bases to trimming and J lost 2 bases, with 13 bases between them. The CDR3 runs 14 residues. The CDR3 is CAINGRDDTDTQYF. CDR3 nucleotides: TGTGCCATCAACGGCAGGGACGACACAGATACGCAGTATTTT.

The DNA of the CDR3 is TGTGCCAGCAGTTCGGCTAGGCACAATGAGCAGTTCTTC. Protein product: CASSSARHNEQFF. The V and J genes are TRBV6-5 and TRBJ2-1, with D unclear. Germline values: CDR1 MNHEY, CDR2 SVGAGI. The germline V and J ends were trimmed by 4 bases and 5 bases, with 9 bases remaining between them. The length of the CDR3 is 13 residues.

This clonotype was seen many times. V is TRBV7-2 and J is TRBJ2-3; TRBD1 or TRBD2 may be the D gene (5 bases each). CDR3 length: 13 amino acids. Per the germline V gene, CDR1 is SGHTA and CDR2 is FQGNSA. V shed 4 bases and J shed 8 bases, with 13 bases lying between them. CDR3 nucleotide sequence: TGTGCCAGCAGCTCACCGGGACGAGGTACGCAGTATTTT. This sequence encodes CASSSPGRGTQYF.

For the CDR3, the DNA is TGTGCCACCAGTGAGGGCAGTAACTATGGCTACACCTTC. It yields the protein CATSEGSNYGYTF. The J gene is TRBJ1-2, the V gene TRBV24-1; no definite D call. Germline-derived CDR1 and CDR2 are KGHDR and SFDVKD. The CDR3 contains 13 residues. V gave up 4 bases and J gave up 1 base, with 6 bases separating them.

V is TRBV2 and J is TRBJ1-2; a weak D match, TRBD1 (6 bases). Germline V gene data show CDR1 as SNHLY and CDR2 as FYNNEI. Between the trimmed V and J ends, which lost 8 bases and 4 bases, there was a span of 20 bases. This CDR3 is built from 15 residues. DNA for the CDR3: TGTGCCAGCGAAAAGTCGTCTCGGGGGGCCTATGGCTACACCTTC. Protein: CASEKSSRGAYGYTF.

This clonotype was counted a few times. The chain employs TRBV20-1 and TRBJ1-2; no definite D call. CDR3 length equals 12 residues. V was cut by 3 bases and J by 8 bases, with 13 bases left in between. CDR1 DFQATT and CDR2 SNEGSKA come from the germline V gene (reference sequence). CDR3 in amino acids: CSASRESKGYTF. As DNA, the CDR3 is TGCAGTGCTAGTCGGGAGTCGAAAGGCTACACCTTC.

The rearrangement links TRBV27 to TRBJ1-2, with TRBD1 as a possible D gene (6 bases). Germline V gene lookup returns CDR1 MNHEY and CDR2 SMNVEV (reference sequence). V lost 2 bases, J lost 5 bases, and 12 bases lay in between. The CDR3 runs 14 residues. The CDR3 loop is CASSLTGKDYGYTF. The CDR3 region has the DNA TGTGCCAGCAGTTTAACAGGGAAAGATTATGGCTACACCTTC.

The chain uses TRBV29-1 and TRBJ1-1, with 9 bases matching TRBD1. This CDR3 spans 13 amino acids. Germline V gene sequence: CDR1 SQVTM, CDR2 ANQGSEA. V was clipped by 7 bases and J by 0 bases; unmatched bases: 3. The CDR3: CSGGQGMNTEAFF. In DNA form, the CDR3 reads TGCAGCGGTGGACAGGGGATGAACACTGAAGCTTTCTTT.

The rearrangement uses TRBV7-3 and TRBJ1-6, with D hard to call. Germline V gene data show CDR1 as SGHTA and CDR2 as FQGTGA. V lost 1 base and J 4 bases, leaving 5 bases between the germline ends. The CDR3 loop spans 14 amino acids. The CDR3 here is CASSLRGYNSPLHF. The CDR3 coding sequence is TGTGCCAGCAGCTTAAGAGGGTATAATTCACCCCTCCACTTT.

V gene TRBV9 combines with J gene TRBJ1-4, with 7 bases identical to TRBD1. After removal of 4 bases from V and 1 base from J, the junction contained 4 bases not matched to a gene. This CDR3 has 15 amino acids. Germline CDR1 is SGDLS and CDR2 is YYNGEE. The CDR3 sequence: CASSPRQGTNEKLFF. The CDR3 DNA sequence: TGTGCCAGCAGCCCCCGACAGGGAACTAATGAAAAACTGTTTTTT.